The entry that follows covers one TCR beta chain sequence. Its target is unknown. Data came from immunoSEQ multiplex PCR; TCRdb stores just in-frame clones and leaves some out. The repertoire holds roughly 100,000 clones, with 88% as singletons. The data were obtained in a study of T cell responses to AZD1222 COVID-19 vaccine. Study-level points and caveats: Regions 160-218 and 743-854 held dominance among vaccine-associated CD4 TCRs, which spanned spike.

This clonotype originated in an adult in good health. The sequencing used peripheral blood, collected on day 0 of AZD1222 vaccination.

The CDR3 DNA sequence: TGTGCCAGCAGAAAACTGGAGTACAATGAGCAGTTCTTC. This encodes CASRKLEYNEQFF. The gene calls are TRBV6-5 and TRBJ2-1; D is undetermined. Trimming left V 6 bases short and J 4 bases short, with 10 bases between. Germline values: CDR1 MNHEY, CDR2 SVGAGI. The CDR3 spans 13 residues.